What follows describes a single T cell receptor beta chain. Per the authors' pipeline: Reference gene primer amplification in the assay estimated nucleated cell counts. TCRdb's table, derived via immunoSEQ multiplex PCR, lists solely in-frame clones and lacks some. That table furnishes V, J and clone size, whereas the DNA furnished D and trimming. The sample holds about 110,000 clones; approximately 84% are singletons and the top ten take roughly 4.3%. These data are taken from a study of blood T cell repertoires in COVID-19. Study in general: Specimens from acute and convalescent COVID-19 originated in the United States, Italy and Spain. The analysed material was cDNA or gDNA that came from T cells, B-cell-depleted T cells, or PBMCs.

From germline, CDR1 is MGHDK and CDR2 SYGVNS. With 1 base clipped from V and 2 bases from J, the junction kept 3 bases outside the gene matches. This CDR3 is 16 amino acids long. This chain links TRBV25-1 with TRBJ2-1, with 9 nucleotides matching TRBD2. This sequence originates from a human donor in a cohort sampled during active COVID-19. The specimen was peripheral blood. The chain's CDR3 is CASSESASGAYNEQFF. CDR3 coding DNA: TGTGCCAGCAGTGAATCCGCTAGCGGGGCCTACAATGAGCAGTTCTTC.